The 19 T cell receptor beta chains listed next were all sequenced from one sample in a study of prognosis after radiotherapy for stage I lung cancer. Genomic DNA yielded TCR beta CDR3, amplified by two-round multiplex PCR. With primers specific to each TRBV and TRBJ gene, the first-round PCR was performed. TCRdb re-derived calls from the multiplex PCR reads in MiXCR, one entry per CDR3 protein. The repertoire holds around 18,000 distinct CDR3 sequences, with over 25% as singletons. Material: PBMCs, obtained before or after stereotactic body radiation therapy (not recorded which). The receptors derive from a donor at least 50 years old with non-small cell lung cancer.

This clonotype was seen at least ten times. This CDR3 is missing its conserved last phenylalanine or tryptophan, likely due to a read error. The rearrangement joins TRBV3-1 to TRBJ2-1; TRBD2 is a possible D gene (5 bases). Looked up from germline, CDR1 is LGHDT and CDR2 is YNNKEL (reference sequence). Trimming removed 0 bases from V and 4 bases from J, with 13 bases in between. The CDR3 contains 16 residues. CDR3: CASSQDQRLEYNEQFL. For the CDR3, the DNA is TGTGCCAGCAGCCAAGATCAGCGGCTAGAATACAATGAGCAGTTCCTC.

This clonotype was picked up many times. The chain carries TRBV3-1 and TRBJ1-6, with a possible D match to TRBD1 (6 bases). CDR3 size: 17 residues. The V and J ends lost 1 base and 5 bases respectively, with 15 bases between them. Germline V lookup: CDR1 LGHDT, CDR2 YNNKEL (reference sequence). The CDR3 DNA reads TGTGCCAGCAGCCAAGGAAGTCCGGGACACAATAATTCACCCCTCCACTTT. Translated: CASSQGSPGHNNSPLHF. The full variable domain, with the rest looked up from reference TRBV3-1 and TRBJ1-6, is DTAVSQTPKYLVTQMGNDKSIKCEQNLGHDTMYWYKQDSKKFLKIMFSYNNKELIINETVPNRFSPKSPDKAHLNLHINSLELGDSAVYFCASSQGSPGHNNSPLHFGNGTRLTVT.

This clonotype was observed a handful of times. The CDR3 does not end in the conserved phenylalanine or tryptophan, so this is likely a read error. V usage is TRBV15 and J usage is TRBJ2-7, with a tentative D call TRBD2 (5 bases). This CDR3 spans 12 amino acids. Germline CDR1 and CDR2: LNHNV and YYDKDF (reference sequence). The CDR3 DNA reads TGTGTCACCAGCGGAAGCTCCTACGAGCAGTACTCC. Translation: CVTSGSSYEQYS.

This clonotype was counted many times. The J gene is TRBJ2-3, the V gene TRBV5-1; 7 bases match TRBD1. V lost 4 bases, J lost 2 bases, and 4 bases stayed unmatched. The CDR3 length is 14 residues. Germline assignment: CDR1 SGHRS and CDR2 YFSETQ. The CDR3 protein is CASSTGQLTDTQYF. In DNA form, the CDR3 reads TGCGCCAGCAGCACGGGACAGCTCACAGATACGCAGTATTTT.

This clonotype occurred many times. The chain carries TRBV3-1 and TRBJ2-1; D assignment may be TRBD1 or TRBD2 (6 bases each). The germline gives CDR1 LGHDT, CDR2 YNNKEL (reference sequence). The CDR3 contains 16 residues. Trimming shortened V by 4 bases and J by 6 bases, and 19 bases separated the two germline ends. The CDR3 loop is CASSRERVGGGNEQFF. The DNA for the CDR3 is TGTGCCAGCAGCCGGGAAAGAGTGGGGGGCGGCAATGAGCAGTTCTTC.

This clonotype was counted only a few times. One base away lies a much larger clone, so this may be a sequencing read error. V and J are TRBV19 and TRBJ2-7; 7 nucleotides line up with TRBD2. Germline CDR1 reads LNHDA; CDR2 reads SQIVND (reference sequence). This CDR3 spans 15 amino acids. The CDR3 DNA reads as TGTGCCTGTAGTATCGGCGGGAGTGTCTCCTACGAGCAGTACTTC. As protein: CACSIGGSVSYEQYF.

The chain couples TRBV4-1 to TRBJ2-1; possibly TRBD1 or TRBD2 for D (6 bases each). The V gene's germline CDR1 is MGHRA and CDR2 YSYEKL. The V gene lost 4 bases and the J gene lost 9 bases, with 19 bases spanning the gap. The CDR3 is 15 residues long. The CDR3 here is CASSLGVRGGSEQFF. CDR3 bases: TGCGCCAGCAGCCTAGGAGTCAGGGGAGGTAGTGAGCAGTTCTTC.

This clonotype was observed a single time. This likely came from a read error, as a far larger clone is one base away. The chain employs TRBV6-4 and TRBJ2-7; possibly TRBD1 or TRBD2 for D (5 bases each). CDR1 and CDR2 (germline): MRHNA, SNTAGT. V dropped 11 bases and J dropped 2 bases, with 16 bases sitting between them. CDR3 size: 13 residues. CDR3 in DNA: TGTGCCTGCGGGCAGGGAATAACCTACGAGCAGTACTTC. Its translation is CACGQGITYEQYF.

In the case of this clonotype: A much larger clone lies one base from this, so it may be a read error. The rearrangement joins TRBV10-3 to TRBJ2-7; no clear D. Germline-derived CDR1 and CDR2 are ENHRY and SYGVKD. Trimming removed 3 bases from V and 5 bases from J, with 14 bases in between. The CDR3 extends over 14 amino acids. CDR3 nucleotides: TGTGCCATCAGTGATTGGCGACTCCCAAACGAGCAGTACTTC. Its protein is CAISDWRLPNEQYF.

This clonotype was observed at least ten times. This sequence joins TRBV6-8 and TRBJ2-7, with D possibly being TRBD1 (5 bases). V was pared by 6 bases and J by 2 bases, with 14 bases between. CDR3 length equals 14 residues. Germline V gives CDR1 MNHGY, CDR2 SAAAGT. CDR3 DNA: TGTGCCAGCAGCTTTGGGGAAGGGGCCTACGAGCAGTACTTC. As protein: CASSFGEGAYEQYF.

Ten or more counts support this clonotype. This chain uses TRBV7-9 with TRBJ1-1; D is ambiguous. This CDR3 region has 12 residues. Trimming pared 2 bases from V and 10 bases from J, leaving 11 bases between. CDR1 is SEHNR, CDR2 FQNEAQ, per germline (reference sequence). Written as DNA, the CDR3 is TGTGCCAGCAGCTTATGGGGAACGGGAGCTTTCTTT. Translated, it gives CASSLWGTGAFF.

This clonotype appeared many times. This sequence joins TRBV3-1 and TRBJ1-4, with 7 bases matching TRBD1. The CDR3 loop spans 14 amino acids. The germline V gene has CDR1 LGHDT and CDR2 YNNKEL (reference sequence). The V gene end was trimmed by 3 bases and the J gene end by 5 bases; junction bases not matched to a gene: 3. The CDR3 DNA reads as TGTGCCAGCAGCCAGGGAGGGGGCAATGAAAAACTGTTTTTT. Translating gives CASSQGGGNEKLFF.

In its sample, this clonotype was seen many times. The rearrangement joins TRBV10-3 to TRBJ1-6; TRBD1 matches 10 bases. Germline V CDR1 and CDR2: ENHRY, SYGVKD. The CDR3 is 16 amino acids. The V segment lost 4 bases and the J segment 9 bases; nucleotides outside the gene matches: 9. Here the CDR3 reads CAISVDGQGVGSPLHF. In DNA, the CDR3 is TGTGCCATCAGTGTGGACGGACAGGGGGTGGGTTCACCCCTCCACTTT.

In regard to this clonotype: Given a much more abundant clone one base away, this may be a read error. V gene TRBV19 combines with J gene TRBJ2-7; a possible D gene is TRBD2 (6 bases). The V end was cut by 5 bases, the J end by 6 bases, with 23 bases between. The CDR3 sequence is 16 residues long. Germline loops: CDR1 LNHDA, CDR2 SQIVND (reference sequence). The CDR3 spells CASSSLRLGTASEQYF. As DNA, the CDR3 is TGTGCCAGTAGTTCCCTTCGACTGGGGACTGCTAGCGAGCAGTACTTC.

In the case of this clonotype: A junction end diverges from the germline sequence, so it may reflect a read error. Here the CDR3 reads CASSPGSRDSGRGSNQTQHF. The CDR3 DNA sequence: TGTGCCAGCAGCCCAGGATCTAGGGACAGTGGAAGGGGTAGCAATCAGACCCAGCATTTT. V is TRBV12-3 or TRBV12-4 and J is TRBJ1-5; 7 bases match TRBD1. The CDR3 is 20 residues long.

This clonotype was recorded at least ten times. The chain joins TRBV6-5 to TRBJ2-6; D may correspond to TRBD1 or TRBD2 (6 bases each). The germline gives CDR1 MNHEY, CDR2 SVGAGI. CDR3 length: 16 residues. With 4 bases removed from V and 4 bases from J, the gap between germline ends came to 14 bases. CDR3 in DNA: TGTGCCAGCAGTTCCCTCGGGGGCGCAGGGGCCAACGTCCTGACTTTC. Translated, it gives CASSSLGGAGANVLTF.

This clonotype was counted at least ten times. This chain uses TRBV7-2 with TRBJ1-2; a possible D gene is TRBD1 (6 bases). Trimming cost V 8 bases and J 5 bases, with 15 bases left between them. Per germline, CDR1 SGHTA and CDR2 FQGNSA. This CDR3 has 13 residues. The CDR3 is CASFWPGVYGYTF. CDR3 DNA: TGTGCCAGCTTCTGGCCAGGGGTTTATGGCTACACCTTC.

Note on this clonotype: A single base is all that separates this from a far larger clone, so a read error is likely. This chain joins TRBV6-4 and TRBJ1-2; 8 bases are a match to TRBD1. Germline lookup yields CDR1 MRHNA and CDR2 SNTAGT. The CDR3 runs to 13 residues. The CDR3 DNA reads TGTGACAGCAGTTCGGGACAGGTCTATGGCTACACCTTC. Protein: CDSSSGQVYGYTF.

Comments on this clonotype: This likely came from a read error, as a far larger clone is one base away. The chain uses TRBV6-4 and TRBJ2-7; D is ambiguous. The V end was cut by 3 bases, the J end by 0 bases, with 15 bases between. This CDR3 is built from 16 residues. The germline V gene has CDR1 MRHNA and CDR2 SNTAGT. The chain's CDR3 is CASSDRSHSLSYEQYF. The CDR3 DNA reads TGTGCCAGCAGTGATAGGTCTCACAGTCTCTCCTACGAGCAGTACTTC.